One and the same sample provided the 27 T cell receptor beta chains below, sequenced in a study of cytomegalovirus exposure and HLA in healthy donors. Profiled with immunoSEQ multiplex PCR; TCRdb holds only in-frame clones, not every one. The sample contains about 160,000 clones, over 85% of which appear only once. The sequenced sample was PBMCs. The receptors shown here come from a man younger than 35 in good health and CMV-seropositive.

The chain joins TRBV18 to TRBJ2-7; the match to TRBD2 covers 15 bases. This CDR3 comprises 15 residues. V shed 6 bases and J 4 bases; nucleotides not matched to a gene: 4. Germline V gene sequence: CDR1 KGHSH, CDR2 LQKENI. Here the CDR3 reads CASSPGTSGRYEQYF. The CDR3 DNA follows: TGTGCCAGCTCCCCCGGGACTAGCGGGAGGTACGAGCAGTACTTC.

This chain uses TRBV7-6 with TRBJ2-7, with TRBD2 as a possible D gene (6 bases). The CDR3 is made up of 13 amino acids. Germline CDR1 is SGHVS and CDR2 is FNYEAQ. V lost 5 bases and J lost 5, with 13 bases in between. This CDR3 is CASSGGSRNEQYF. In nucleotides, the CDR3 is TGTGCCAGCAGCGGGGGGTCGAGGAACGAGCAGTACTTC.

The chain recombines TRBV2 with TRBJ2-5, with D possibly TRBD2 on 7 matching bases. The CDR3 is 15 amino acids. Trimming left V 5 bases short and J 2 bases short, with 15 bases between. Germline CDR1 is SNHLY and CDR2 is FYNNEI. The CDR3 DNA is TGTGCCAGCAGTACGGAAGGGGGGGAACAAGAGACCCAGTACTTC. Translated: CASSTEGGEQETQYF.

This sequence joins TRBV7-9 and TRBJ2-6; TRBD1 aligns across 10 bases. This CDR3 has 18 residues. Trimming at V came to 3 bases and at J to 0 bases, leaving 5 bases not matched to a gene. Per the germline V gene, CDR1 is SEHNR and CDR2 is FQNEAQ (reference sequence). The CDR3 bases are TGTGCCAGCAGCTTTAGACAGGGGGCTGTCTCTGGGGCCAACGTCCTGACTTTC. Amino acids: CASSFRQGAVSGANVLTF.

The chain joins TRBV27 to TRBJ1-2; perhaps TRBD1 as D (5 bases). This CDR3 contains 13 residues. Trimming left V 3 bases short and J 8 bases short, with 13 bases between. The germline CDR1 and CDR2 sequences are MNHEY and SMNVEV (reference sequence). CDR3 sequence reads: CASSFTGVEGYTF. Written as DNA, the CDR3 is TGTGCCAGCAGTTTCACGGGGGTGGAAGGCTACACCTTC.

The V and J genes are TRBV21-1 and TRBJ2-3; the DNA was not compared with TRBD2, the D call given in the table. TRBV21-1 corresponds to a pseudogene. The CDR3 is 15 residues long. The CDR3 here is CASTHRDLRTDTQYF. Here the CDR3 DNA reads TGTGCCAGCACCCACCGGGACTTGCGCACAGATACGCAGTATTTT.

As for this clone: Other DNA sequences from this sample encode an identical CDR3 as well. The CDR3 region is CASSIGDRVSEQYF. The CDR3 DNA reads TGTGCCAGTAGTATAGGGGACAGGGTCAGCGAGCAGTACTTC. The chain has TRBV19 and TRBJ2-7; 9 bases match TRBD1. Germline V gives CDR1 LNHDA, CDR2 SQIVND (reference sequence). J gave up 6 bases and V 1 base, and 4 bases lay outside the gene matches. The CDR3 spans 14 residues.

This chain connects TRBV30 to TRBJ2-1; D unclear. V was trimmed by 0 bases and J by 9 bases, leaving 9 bases between them. The CDR3 has 12 amino acids. Germline values: CDR1 GTSNPN, CDR2 SVGIG (reference sequence). The CDR3 DNA is TGTGCCTGGAGTGTGCCGTATAGTGAGCAGTTCTTC. Translating it yields CAWSVPYSEQFF.

The chain carries TRBV7-6 and TRBJ2-7; 14 positions agree with TRBD2. From germline, CDR1 is SGHVS and CDR2 FNYEAQ. Trimming removed 3 bases from V and 6 bases from J; junction bases left unmatched: 4. The CDR3 is 15 residues long. CDR3 nucleotide sequence: TGTGCCAGCAGCTTGACTAGCGGGAGGGCCGGCGAGCAGTACTTC. Protein product: CASSLTSGRAGEQYF.

V and J are TRBV4-1 and TRBJ1-2; D is ambiguous. The V end was cut by 1 base, the J end by 8 bases, with 17 bases between. The CDR3 has 15 amino acids. Germline V gives CDR1 MGHRA, CDR2 YSYEKL. CDR3 nucleotide sequence: TGCGCCAGCAGCCAAGGGGCGGGAAGGGTACAGGGCTACACCTTC. Translation gives CASSQGAGRVQGYTF.

The gene calls are TRBV4-1 and TRBJ2-7; possibly TRBD1 for D (8 bases). This CDR3 spans 16 amino acids. With 4 bases removed from V and 2 bases from J, the gap between germline ends came to 18 bases. CDR1 and CDR2 from the germline V gene are MGHRA and YSYEKL. The CDR3 region is CASSRGRGTGTYEQYF. The DNA for the CDR3 is TGCGCCAGCAGCCGAGGGCGGGGGACAGGAACCTACGAGCAGTACTTC.

The chain employs TRBV13 and TRBJ2-7, with unresolved D. There are 14 residues in the CDR3. V was trimmed by 3 bases and J by 4 bases, leaving 13 bases between them. The germline V gene encodes CDR1 PRHDT and CDR2 FYEKMQ (reference sequence). CDR3 sequence (DNA): TGTGCCAGCAGCTTTTCAGTATTTGTTTACGAGCAGTACTTC. This codes for CASSFSVFVYEQYF.

The chain employs TRBV5-6 and TRBJ2-1, with D perhaps matching TRBD2 (5 bases). CDR1 SGHDT and CDR2 YYEEEE come from the germline V gene. This CDR3 contains 12 residues. Deletions cut 0 bases from V and 8 bases from J, with 6 bases between. This CDR3 reads CASSLDGDEQFF. Here the CDR3 DNA reads TGTGCCAGCAGCTTGGACGGGGATGAGCAGTTCTTC.

The rearrangement joins TRBV27 to TRBJ2-1; 14 bases agree with TRBD2. This CDR3 spans 15 amino acids. The germline CDR1 and CDR2 sequences are MNHEY and SMNVEV (reference sequence). V lost 7 bases and J lost 10; bases outside the gene matches: 9. CDR3 sequence: CASIQRLAGGGEQFF. In DNA, the CDR3 is TGTGCCAGCATCCAGAGACTAGCGGGAGGGGGGGAGCAGTTCTTC.

The chain is built from TRBV10-2 and TRBJ1-1, with 9 bases lining up with TRBD1. Germline lookup yields CDR1 WSHSY and CDR2 SAAADI. This CDR3 has 16 residues. V dropped 5 bases and J dropped 6; count of bases not matched to a gene: 13. The CDR3 region is CASSREGGTGYPEAFF. In nucleotides, the CDR3 is TGCGCCAGCAGTAGGGAGGGTGGGACAGGGTACCCTGAAGCTTTCTTT.

CDR3 in amino acids: CASSLMMGADGYTF. In DNA form, the CDR3 reads TGTGCCAGCAGTTTAATGATGGGGGCCGATGGCTACACCTTC. The V call is TRBV27, the J call TRBJ1-2; tentative D call: TRBD1 (6 bases). The CDR3 sequence is 14 residues long. Germline CDR1 and CDR2: MNHEY and SMNVEV (reference sequence). Trimming pared 2 bases from V and 6 bases from J, leaving 13 bases between.

The CDR3 spells CASSYSIGGGYEQYF. In nucleotides, the CDR3 is TGTGCCAGCAGTTACTCGATAGGCGGGGGGTACGAGCAGTACTTC. The V and J genes are TRBV6-5 and TRBJ2-7; 8 bases line up with TRBD2. Germline CDR1 MNHEY, CDR2 SVGAGI. The CDR3 totals 15 residues. V shed 0 bases, J shed 4 bases, and the junction held 5 bases outside the gene matches.

The rearrangement uses TRBV19 and TRBJ2-7; TRBD1 matches 9 bases. Germline V gene sequence: CDR1 LNHDA, CDR2 SQIVND (reference sequence). V dropped 7 bases and J dropped 3; count of bases not matched to a gene: 7. The CDR3 loop spans 14 amino acids. CDR3 region: CASNLRQGGYEQYF. The CDR3 nucleotides read TGTGCCAGTAACCTAAGACAGGGGGGCTACGAGCAGTACTTC.

The chain joins TRBV5-1 to TRBJ2-6; D is undetermined. The CDR3 extends over 15 amino acids. Trimming cost V 1 base and J 0 bases, with 5 bases left between them. Germline CDR1 and CDR2: SGHRS and YFSETQ. CDR3 in DNA: TGCGCCAGCAGCTTGCTAAGCTCTGGGGCCAACGTCCTGACTTTC. This translates into CASSLLSSGANVLTF. The full variable domain, its missing parts supplied by reference TRBV5-1 and TRBJ2-6, is KAGVTQTPRYLIKTRGQQVTLSCSPISGHRSVSWYQQTPGQGLQFLFEYFSETQRNKGNFPGRFSGRQFSNSRSEMNVSTLELGDSALYLCASSLLSSGANVLTFGAGSRLTVL.

The gene calls are TRBV27 and TRBJ2-3, with TRBD2 matching over 11 bases. This CDR3 is built from 14 residues. V trimming: 5 bases; J trimming: 7 bases; junction bases outside the gene matches: 5. Per the germline V gene, CDR1 is MNHEY and CDR2 is SMNVEV (reference sequence). CDR3 region: CASSLAGGRHTQYF. For the CDR3, the DNA is TGTGCCAGCAGTCTAGCGGGAGGTCGGCATACGCAGTATTTT.

J is TRBJ2-1 and V is TRBV5-1; 9 nucleotides match TRBD2. Per the germline V gene, CDR1 is SGHRS and CDR2 is YFSETQ. Trimming took 6 bases from V and 1 from J; bases not matched to a gene: 8. The CDR3 covers 16 residues. This CDR3 is CASKSGREGSYNEQFF. CDR3 in DNA: TGCGCCAGCAAGAGTGGGCGGGAGGGATCCTACAATGAGCAGTTCTTC.

The chain carries TRBV9 and TRBJ2-1, with 8 bases identical to TRBD2. After removal of 4 bases from V and 8 bases from J, the junction contained 17 bases not matched to a gene. Germline values: CDR1 SGDLS, CDR2 YYNGEE. The CDR3 consists of 17 residues. The CDR3 here is CASSPPSGSTVHDEQFF. The DNA of the CDR3 is TGTGCCAGCAGCCCCCCAAGCGGGAGCACCGTACACGATGAGCAGTTCTTC.

The V and J genes are TRBV6-6 and TRBJ2-1; tentatively, D is TRBD1 (5 bases). Trimming removed 2 bases at V and 4 bases at J, with 15 bases between. Germline CDR1 is MNHNY and CDR2 is SVGAGI (reference sequence). The CDR3 length is 16 residues. The CDR3 DNA is TGTGCCAGCAGTTACGGGGCCCCAAGAGATTACAATGAGCAGTTCTTC. Translated, it gives CASSYGAPRDYNEQFF.

V and J are TRBV7-9 and TRBJ2-7, with 9 bases identical to TRBD2. This CDR3 contains 14 residues. V lost 5 bases to trimming and J lost 5 bases; unmatched junction nucleotides: 7. Germline V gene sequence: CDR1 SEHNR, CDR2 FQNEAQ (reference sequence). Here the CDR3 reads CASSPAGGFHEQYF. DNA for the CDR3: TGTGCCAGCAGCCCGGCGGGAGGGTTCCACGAGCAGTACTTC.

This clone appeared once. The V call is TRBV2, the J call TRBJ2-7; the match to TRBD2 covers 7 bases. Per the germline V gene, CDR1 is SNHLY and CDR2 is FYNNEI. The ends lost 5 bases at V and 0 bases at J; junction bases unmatched: 7. CDR3 length: 15 amino acids. This CDR3 reads CASSPLAASSYEQYF. CDR3 sequence (DNA): TGTGCCAGCAGTCCTCTAGCGGCGAGCTCCTACGAGCAGTACTTC.

The V and J genes are TRBV7-8 and TRBJ1-1, with D possibly being TRBD1 (5 bases). The CDR3 length is 16 residues. V lost 0 bases and J lost 3, with 14 bases in between. Germline values: CDR1 SGHVS, CDR2 FQNEAQ. The CDR3 coding sequence is TGTGCCAGCAGCTTAGCGAACAGGCGACTTCACACTGAAGCTTTCTTT. The encoded protein is CASSLANRRLHTEAFF. The complete variable domain, with remaining parts taken from reference TRBV7-8 and TRBJ1-1, reads GAGVSQSPRYKVAKRGQDVALRCDPISGHVSLFWYQQALGQGPEFLTYFQNEAQLDKSGLPSDRFFAERPEGSVSTLKIQRTQQEDSAVYLCASSLANRRLHTEAFFGQGTRLTVV.

This clone was seen just once. V and J are TRBV27 and TRBJ2-3, with 7 bases matching TRBD1. V was pared by 4 bases and J by 1 base, with 8 bases of the junction left unmatched. CDR1 and CDR2 (germline): MNHEY, SMNVEV (reference sequence). This CDR3 region has 16 residues. The CDR3 loop is CASSSRTGLRTDTQYF. Here the CDR3 DNA reads TGTGCCAGCAGTTCAAGGACAGGTCTCCGCACAGATACGCAGTATTTT.